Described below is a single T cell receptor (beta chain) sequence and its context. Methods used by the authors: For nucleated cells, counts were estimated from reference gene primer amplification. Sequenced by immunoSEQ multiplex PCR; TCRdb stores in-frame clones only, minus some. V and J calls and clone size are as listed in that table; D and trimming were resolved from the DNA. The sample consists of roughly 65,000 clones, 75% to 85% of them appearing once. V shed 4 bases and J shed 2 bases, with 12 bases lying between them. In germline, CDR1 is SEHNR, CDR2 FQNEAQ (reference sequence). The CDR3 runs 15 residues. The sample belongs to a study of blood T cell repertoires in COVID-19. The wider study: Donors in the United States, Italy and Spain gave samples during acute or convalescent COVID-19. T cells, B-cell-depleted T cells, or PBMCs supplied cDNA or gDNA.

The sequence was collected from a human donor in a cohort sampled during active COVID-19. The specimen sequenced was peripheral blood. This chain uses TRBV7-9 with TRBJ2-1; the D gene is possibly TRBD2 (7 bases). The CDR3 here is CASSSRGGAYNEQFF. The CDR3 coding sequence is TGTGCCAGCAGCTCTAGAGGGGGGGCCTACAATGAGCAGTTCTTC.